Shown below are 21 T cell receptor beta chains from a single sample sequenced in a study of T cell repertoires in cytomegalovirus infection. TCRdb reprocessed the reads with MiXCR, giving one entry per CDR3 protein. This sample has a few hundred thousand distinct CDR3 sequences; 30% to 40% occur once, and the top ten carry roughly a sixth. Their antigens remain unidentified. The input for sequencing was cultured PBMCs, taken from culture after CMV antigen stimulation. These receptors originate from a human donor in good health (CMV status not recorded). Some clones in this sample may be carry-over from other donors' samples.

The chain has TRBV7-2 and TRBJ2-3; D possibly matches TRBD1 or TRBD2 (5 bases each). V dropped 3 bases and J dropped 3 bases, with 16 bases sitting between them. This CDR3 is 16 amino acids long. CDR1 and CDR2 from the germline V gene are SGHTA and FQGNSA. CDR3 amino acids: CASSFRGRGSTDTQYF. Here the CDR3 DNA reads TGTGCCAGCAGCTTTCGGGGACGGGGATCAACAGATACGCAGTATTTT.

The rearrangement links TRBV5-1 to TRBJ2-7, with D possibly being TRBD2 (6 bases). The CDR3 runs to 17 residues. Deletions cut 0 bases from V and 6 bases from J, with 22 bases between. From germline, CDR1 is SGHRS and CDR2 YFSETQ. The CDR3 DNA sequence: TGCGCCAGCAGCTTGGTTCGGGTAGACGGGAGTCAAGGCGAGCAGTACTTC. It yields the protein CASSLVRVDGSQGEQYF.

This clonotype was found a few times. The chain couples TRBV7-8 to TRBJ1-5, with D maybe TRBD1 (6 bases). The CDR3 sequence is 16 residues long. Trimming shortened V by 3 bases and J by 1 base, and 13 bases separated the two germline ends. From germline, CDR1 is SGHVS and CDR2 FQNEAQ. This CDR3 reads CASSFLGGPSNQPQHF. CDR3 nucleotide sequence: TGTGCCAGCAGCTTTCTTGGGGGGCCGAGCAATCAGCCCCAGCATTTT. The full variable domain, rest sourced from reference TRBV7-8 and TRBJ1-5, is GAGVSQSPRYKVAKRGQDVALRCDPISGHVSLFWYQQALGQGPEFLTYFQNEAQLDKSGLPSDRFFAERPEGSVSTLKIQRTQQEDSAVYLCASSFLGGPSNQPQHFGDGTRLSIL.

J is TRBJ2-7 and V is TRBV18, with 9 bases lining up with TRBD1. The CDR3 covers 13 residues. J was trimmed by 6 bases and V by 4 bases; bases with no gene match: 4. Germline values: CDR1 KGHSH, CDR2 LQKENI. CDR3 sequence reads: CASSRDREGEQYF. CDR3 nucleotide sequence: TGTGCCAGCTCACGGGACAGGGAGGGCGAGCAGTACTTC.

Ten or more counts support this clonotype. V is TRBV7-2 and J is TRBJ1-2; D remains unclear. V dropped 3 bases and J dropped 3 bases, with 11 bases sitting between them. The CDR3 contains 14 residues. Germline CDR1 reads SGHTA; CDR2 reads FQGNSA. Here the CDR3 reads CASSLFREDYGYTF. The CDR3, as DNA: TGTGCCAGCAGCTTGTTTCGGGAAGACTATGGCTACACCTTC.

The rearrangement joins TRBV6-1 to TRBJ2-6; D remains unclear. Germline V gene lookup returns CDR1 MNHNS and CDR2 SASEGT. Trimming shortened V by 8 bases and J by 9 bases, and 14 bases separated the two germline ends. This CDR3 region has 13 residues. The CDR3 sequence is CASSRLPVNVLTF. The CDR3, as DNA: TGTGCCAGCTCGAGGTTACCGGTCAACGTCCTGACTTTC.

This clonotype has a count of ten or more. The V gene is TRBV7-9, the J gene TRBJ2-3; 9 positions agree with TRBD2. Trimming at V came to 4 bases and at J to 4 bases, leaving 9 bases not matched to a gene. The CDR3 contains 16 residues. Germline assignment: CDR1 SEHNR and CDR2 FQNEAQ (reference sequence). The CDR3 here is CASSSPGTSNADTQYF. The CDR3 bases are TGTGCCAGCAGCTCCCCCGGGACTAGCAACGCAGATACGCAGTATTTT.

This sequence joins TRBV7-2 and TRBJ1-5; no clear D gene. The CDR3 consists of 15 residues. CDR1 and CDR2 (germline): SGHTA, FQGNSA. Trimming shortened V by 4 bases and J by 0 bases, and 10 bases separated the two germline ends. CDR3: CASSCSEDSNQPQHF. For the CDR3, the DNA is TGTGCCAGCAGCTGCAGCGAGGATAGCAATCAGCCCCAGCATTTT.

This clonotype was counted many times. This sequence joins TRBV7-2 and TRBJ2-5, with D maybe TRBD2 (6 bases). Germline V lookup: CDR1 SGHTA, CDR2 FQGNSA. With 5 bases removed from V and 2 bases from J, the gap between germline ends came to 15 bases. This CDR3 comprises 15 residues. The CDR3 region is CASSTPLGGQETQYF. In DNA, the CDR3 is TGTGCCAGCAGCACCCCTCTCGGGGGACAAGAGACCCAGTACTTC. The full variable domain, in which reference TRBV7-2 and TRBJ2-5 provide the parts outside the CDR3, is GAGVSQSPSNKVTEKGKDVELRCDPISGHTALYWYRQSLGQGLEFLIYFQGNSAPDKSGLPSDRFSAERTGGSVSTLTIQRTQQEDSAVYLCASSTPLGGQETQYFGPGTRLLVL.

This chain connects TRBV3-1 to TRBJ2-1; D ambiguous. The CDR3 consists of 12 residues. Germline V gives CDR1 LGHDT, CDR2 YNNKEL (reference sequence). The V and J ends lost 4 bases and 5 bases respectively, with 6 bases between them. The CDR3 region has the DNA TGTGCCAGCAGCCGGGTCGACAATGAGCAGTTCTTC. This sequence encodes CASSRVDNEQFF.

The chain has TRBV20-1 and TRBJ1-1, with D hard to call. The CDR3 length is 13 residues. Germline V gene lookup returns CDR1 DFQATT and CDR2 SNEGSKA (reference sequence). V lost 5 bases, J lost 0 bases, and 10 bases lay in between. CDR3 sequence: CSAPHTLNTEAFF. The CDR3 region has the DNA TGCAGTGCTCCCCATACGCTGAACACTGAAGCTTTCTTT.

The CDR3 is CASSFYGTDTQYF. The CDR3 DNA follows: TGTGCCAGCAGCTTCTACGGGACAGATACGCAGTATTTT. The chain joins TRBV7-9 to TRBJ2-3, with D hard to call. CDR1 and CDR2 from the germline V gene are SEHNR and FQNEAQ (reference sequence). CDR3 size: 13 residues. V shed 3 bases and J shed 3 bases, with 7 bases lying between them.

The chain uses TRBV6-1 and TRBJ1-2, with D unresolved. This CDR3 comprises 15 residues. The V and J ends lost 5 bases and 2 bases respectively, with 15 bases between them. Looked up from germline, CDR1 is MNHNS and CDR2 is SASEGT. The CDR3 is CASSSPLAGNYGYTF. CDR3 in DNA: TGTGCCAGCAGTTCCCCCCTGGCAGGCAACTATGGCTACACCTTC.

This clonotype was counted only a few times. The chain combines TRBV11-2 with TRBJ1-2, with a tentative D call TRBD1 (5 bases). The CDR3 covers 13 residues. Trimming cost V 3 bases and J 6 bases, with 11 bases left between them. Germline CDR1 is SGHAT and CDR2 is FQNNGV. The CDR3 is CASSLGRVDGYTF. The CDR3, as DNA: TGTGCCAGCAGCTTGGGCAGGGTGGATGGCTACACCTTC.

This clonotype was seen a handful of times. This rearrangement joins TRBV7-8 to TRBJ2-1, with TRBD2 matching 10 bases. Germline V gives CDR1 SGHVS, CDR2 FQNEAQ. V lost 3 bases to trimming and J lost 4 bases; unmatched junction nucleotides: 15. The CDR3 is 19 amino acids. CDR3 region: CASSLPRGARTSGYNEQFF. The CDR3 nucleotides read TGTGCCAGCAGCTTGCCCAGGGGGGCGCGGACTAGCGGTTACAATGAGCAGTTCTTC.

V is TRBV7-2 and J is TRBJ1-2; 8 bases match TRBD1. With V trimmed by 2 bases and J by 5 bases, 4 bases remained unmatched. CDR1 and CDR2 (germline): SGHTA, FQGNSA. This CDR3 has 14 residues. The CDR3 DNA reads TGTGCCAGCAGCTTATCAGGGGGCGGGTATGGCTACACCTTC. Its translation: CASSLSGGGYGYTF.

This clonotype was counted between two and nine times. The chain employs TRBV6-1 and TRBJ2-3; 10 bases are shared with TRBD1. Germline V CDR1 and CDR2: MNHNS, SASEGT. Trimming at V came to 7 bases and at J to 0 bases, leaving 7 bases not matched to a gene. The CDR3 length is 16 residues. The CDR3 loop reads CASTRQGASSTDTQYF. The CDR3 bases are TGTGCCAGCACTAGACAGGGGGCGTCTAGCACAGATACGCAGTATTTT.

The J gene is TRBJ2-1, the V gene TRBV4-1; D may be TRBD2 (6 bases). Trimming removed 0 bases at V and 9 bases at J, with 21 bases between. The germline CDR1 and CDR2 sequences are MGHRA and YSYEKL. CDR3 length: 17 residues. This chain's CDR3 is CASSQDGTGVSLGEQFF. The CDR3, as DNA: TGCGCCAGCAGCCAAGACGGGACGGGAGTTTCGCTGGGTGAGCAGTTCTTC.

The table lists this clonotype with a few counts. V usage is TRBV7-2 and J usage is TRBJ1-6, with a weak D call TRBD1 (6 bases). V gave up 6 bases and J gave up 9 bases, with 15 bases separating them. Germline V gives CDR1 SGHTA, CDR2 FQGNSA. The CDR3 has 14 amino acids. The DNA for the CDR3 is TGTGCCAGCAGGCCGGACAGCCGGGCTTCACCCCTCCACTTT. Residues: CASRPDSRASPLHF.

This clonotype was recorded many times. The rearrangement uses TRBV7-2 and TRBJ2-7, with 7 bases matching TRBD2. Unmatched junction bases numbered 7, after V lost 0 bases and J lost 2 bases. The CDR3 has 16 amino acids. CDR1 SGHTA and CDR2 FQGNSA come from the germline V gene. CDR3 amino acids: CASSLAREIATYEQYF. CDR3 nucleotide sequence: TGTGCCAGCAGCTTAGCGCGGGAGATCGCCACCTACGAGCAGTACTTC.

This clonotype has a handful of counts. The rearrangement joins TRBV11-3 to TRBJ2-3; TRBD2 aligns across 9 bases. V lost 6 bases and J lost 3; bases outside the gene matches: 10. There are 16 residues in the CDR3. CDR1 and CDR2 (germline): SGHNT, YENEEA. The DNA of the CDR3 is TGTGCCAGCAGAAGAGCTAGCGGGGCGGGAACAGATACGCAGTATTTT. Translation gives CASRRASGAGTDTQYF.